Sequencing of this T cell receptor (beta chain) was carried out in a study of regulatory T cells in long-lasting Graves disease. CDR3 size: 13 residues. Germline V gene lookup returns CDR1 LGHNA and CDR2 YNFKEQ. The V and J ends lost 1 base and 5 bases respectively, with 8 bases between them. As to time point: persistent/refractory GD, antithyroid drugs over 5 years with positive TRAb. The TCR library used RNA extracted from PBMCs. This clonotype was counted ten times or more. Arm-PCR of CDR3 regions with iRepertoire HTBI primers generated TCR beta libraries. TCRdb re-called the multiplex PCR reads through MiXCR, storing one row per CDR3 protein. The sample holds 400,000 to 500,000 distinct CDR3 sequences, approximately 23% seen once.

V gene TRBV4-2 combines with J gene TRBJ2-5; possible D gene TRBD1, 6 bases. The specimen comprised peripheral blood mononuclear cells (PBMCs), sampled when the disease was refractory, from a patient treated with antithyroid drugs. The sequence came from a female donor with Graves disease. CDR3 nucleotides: TGTGCCAGCAGCCAAGGACAGGTGGAGACCCAGTACTTC. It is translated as CASSQGQVETQYF.